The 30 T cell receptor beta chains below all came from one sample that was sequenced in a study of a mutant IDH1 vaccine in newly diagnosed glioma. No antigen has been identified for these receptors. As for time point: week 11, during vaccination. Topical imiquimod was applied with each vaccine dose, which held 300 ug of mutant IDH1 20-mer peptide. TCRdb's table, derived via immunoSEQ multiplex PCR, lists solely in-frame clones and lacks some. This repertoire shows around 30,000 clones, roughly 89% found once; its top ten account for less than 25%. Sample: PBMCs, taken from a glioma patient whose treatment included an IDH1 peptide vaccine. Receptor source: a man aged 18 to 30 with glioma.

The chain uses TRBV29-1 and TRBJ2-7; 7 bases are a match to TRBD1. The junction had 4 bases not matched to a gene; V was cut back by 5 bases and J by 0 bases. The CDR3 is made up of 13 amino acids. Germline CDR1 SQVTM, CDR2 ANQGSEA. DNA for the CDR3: TGCAGCGTTTTAAAGGGGGCCTCCTACGAGCAGTACTTC. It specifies CSVLKGASYEQYF.

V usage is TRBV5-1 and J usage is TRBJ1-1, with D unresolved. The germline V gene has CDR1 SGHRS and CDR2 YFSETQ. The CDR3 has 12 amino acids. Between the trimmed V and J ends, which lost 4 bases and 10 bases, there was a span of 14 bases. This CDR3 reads CASSGGQRGAFF. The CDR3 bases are TGCGCCAGCAGCGGAGGGCAGAGAGGAGCTTTCTTT.

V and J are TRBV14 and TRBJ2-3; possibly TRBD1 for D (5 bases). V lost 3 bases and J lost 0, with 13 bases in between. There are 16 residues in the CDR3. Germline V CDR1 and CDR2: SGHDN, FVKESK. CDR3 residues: CASSQRKGISTDTQYF. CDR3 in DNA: TGTGCCAGCAGCCAGAGAAAGGGGATTAGCACAGATACGCAGTATTTT.

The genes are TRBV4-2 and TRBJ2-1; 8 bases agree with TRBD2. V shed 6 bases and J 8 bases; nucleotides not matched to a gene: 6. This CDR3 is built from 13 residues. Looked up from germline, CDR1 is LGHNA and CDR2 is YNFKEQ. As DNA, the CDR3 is TGTGCCAGCAGGAAATCGGGAGGGCATGAGCAGTTCTTC. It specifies CASRKSGGHEQFF.

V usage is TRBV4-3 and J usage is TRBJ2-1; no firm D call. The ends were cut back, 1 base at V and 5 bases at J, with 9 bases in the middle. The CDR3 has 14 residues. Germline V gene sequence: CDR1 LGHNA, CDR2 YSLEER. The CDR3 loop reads CASSQGAGDNEQFF. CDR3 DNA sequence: TGCGCCAGCAGCCAAGGGGCAGGAGACAATGAGCAGTTCTTC.

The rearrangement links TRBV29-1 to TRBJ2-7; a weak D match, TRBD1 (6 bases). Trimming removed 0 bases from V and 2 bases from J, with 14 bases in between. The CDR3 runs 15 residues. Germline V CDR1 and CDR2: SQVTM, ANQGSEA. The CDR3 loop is CSVEDGQGRPYEQYF. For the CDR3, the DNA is TGCAGCGTTGAAGATGGGCAGGGGCGGCCCTACGAGCAGTACTTC.

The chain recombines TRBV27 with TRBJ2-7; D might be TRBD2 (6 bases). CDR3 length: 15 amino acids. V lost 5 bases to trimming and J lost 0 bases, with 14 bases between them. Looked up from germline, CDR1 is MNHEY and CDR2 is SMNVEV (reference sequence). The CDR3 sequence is CASSRVAVSSYEQYF. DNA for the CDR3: TGTGCCAGCAGTAGAGTAGCGGTCAGCTCCTACGAGCAGTACTTC.

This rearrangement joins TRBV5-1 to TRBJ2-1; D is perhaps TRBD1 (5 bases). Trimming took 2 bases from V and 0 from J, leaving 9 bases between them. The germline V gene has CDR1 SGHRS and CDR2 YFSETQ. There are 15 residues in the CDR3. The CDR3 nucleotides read TGCGCCAGCAGCTTAGACAGCCGCTCCTACAATGAGCAGTTCTTC. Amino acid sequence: CASSLDSRSYNEQFF.

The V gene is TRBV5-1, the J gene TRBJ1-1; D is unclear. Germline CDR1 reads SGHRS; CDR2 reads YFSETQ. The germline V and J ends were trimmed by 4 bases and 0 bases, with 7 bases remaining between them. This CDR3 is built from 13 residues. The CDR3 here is CASSPGLNTEAFF. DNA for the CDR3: TGCGCCAGCAGCCCGGGCCTGAACACTGAAGCTTTCTTT.

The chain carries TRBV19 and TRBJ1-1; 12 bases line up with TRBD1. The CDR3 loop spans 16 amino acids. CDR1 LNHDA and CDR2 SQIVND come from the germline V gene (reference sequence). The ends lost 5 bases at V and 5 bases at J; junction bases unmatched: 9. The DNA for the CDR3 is TGTGCCAGTAGTCCGGGGACAGGGGGCCTATGGACTGAAGCTTTCTTT. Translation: CASSPGTGGLWTEAFF.

CDR3 in DNA: TGTGCCTGGGGACAACAGGGACGCGGGCCCCAGCATTTT. Amino acid sequence: CAWGQQGRGPQHF. This rearrangement joins TRBV30 to TRBJ1-5; TRBD1 is a possible D gene (6 bases). CDR1 is GTSNPN and CDR2 is SVGIG in the germline V gene (reference sequence). This CDR3 spans 13 amino acids. With 5 bases removed from V and 9 bases from J, the gap between germline ends came to 17 bases.

The CDR3 bases are TGTGCCGGGAGAGGTGGCAGGGGGGCGTCGGAGACCCAGTACTTC. Translated, it gives CAGRGGRGASETQYF. This sequence joins TRBV2 and TRBJ2-5; the D gene is possibly TRBD1 (7 bases). With 11 bases removed from V and 5 bases from J, the gap between germline ends came to 24 bases. The germline V gene has CDR1 SNHLY and CDR2 FYNNEI. This CDR3 region has 15 residues. The variable domain in full, with the rest retrieved from reference TRBV2 and TRBJ2-5, is EPEVTQTPSHQVTQMGQEVILRCVPISNHLYFYWYRQILGQKVEFLVSFYNNEISEKSEIFDDQFSVERPDGSNFTLKIRSTKLEDSAMYFCAGRGGRGASETQYFGPGTRLLVL.

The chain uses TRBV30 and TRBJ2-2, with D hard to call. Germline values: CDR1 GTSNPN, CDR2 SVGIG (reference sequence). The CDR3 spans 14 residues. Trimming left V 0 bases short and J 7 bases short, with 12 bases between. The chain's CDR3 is CAWSVGRGGGELFF. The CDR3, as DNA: TGTGCCTGGAGTGTAGGGCGAGGTGGCGGGGAGCTGTTTTTT.

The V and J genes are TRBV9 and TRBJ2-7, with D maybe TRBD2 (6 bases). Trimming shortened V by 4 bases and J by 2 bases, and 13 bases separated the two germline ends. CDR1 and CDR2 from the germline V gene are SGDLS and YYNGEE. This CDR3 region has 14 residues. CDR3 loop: CASSRQREAYEQYF. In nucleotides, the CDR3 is TGTGCCAGCAGCCGCCAGAGGGAGGCCTACGAGCAGTACTTC.

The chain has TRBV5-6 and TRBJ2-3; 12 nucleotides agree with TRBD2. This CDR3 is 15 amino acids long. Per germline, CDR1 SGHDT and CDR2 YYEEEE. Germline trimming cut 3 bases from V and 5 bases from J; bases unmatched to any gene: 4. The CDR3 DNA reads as TGTGCCAGCAGCTCTAGCGGGAGGGCCCTAGATACGCAGTATTTT. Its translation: CASSSSGRALDTQYF. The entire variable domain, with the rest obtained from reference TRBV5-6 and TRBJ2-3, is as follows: DAGVTQSPTHLIKTRGQQVTLRCSPKSGHDTVSWYQQALGQGPQFIFQYYEEEERQRGNFPDRFSGHQFPNYSSELNVNALLLGDSALYLCASSSSGRALDTQYFGPGTRLTVL.

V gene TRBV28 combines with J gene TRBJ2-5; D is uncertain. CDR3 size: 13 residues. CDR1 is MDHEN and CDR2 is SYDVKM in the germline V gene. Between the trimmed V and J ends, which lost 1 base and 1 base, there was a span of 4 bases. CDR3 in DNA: TGTGCCAGCAGTTTATACCTCCAAGAGACCCAGTACTTC. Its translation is CASSLYLQETQYF.

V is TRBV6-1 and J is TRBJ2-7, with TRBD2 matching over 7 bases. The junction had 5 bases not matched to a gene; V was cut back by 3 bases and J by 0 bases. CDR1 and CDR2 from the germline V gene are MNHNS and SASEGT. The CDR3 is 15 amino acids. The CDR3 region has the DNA TGTGCCAGCAGTGATCGTGGGAGGGCCTCCTACGAGCAGTACTTC. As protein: CASSDRGRASYEQYF.

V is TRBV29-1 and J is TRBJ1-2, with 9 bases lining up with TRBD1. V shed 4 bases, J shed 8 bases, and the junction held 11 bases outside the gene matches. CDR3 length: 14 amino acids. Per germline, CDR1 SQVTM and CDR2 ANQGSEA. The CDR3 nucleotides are TGCAGCGTTGCCCGACAGGGGGAAATTTTCGGCTACACCTTC. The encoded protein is CSVARQGEIFGYTF.

As DNA, the CDR3 is TGTGCCAGCAGGGACTACAATGAGCAGTTCTTC. The encoded protein is CASRDYNEQFF. This sequence joins TRBV2 and TRBJ2-1; D unresolved. From germline, CDR1 is SNHLY and CDR2 FYNNEI. The CDR3 runs to 11 residues. Trimming left V 6 bases short and J 3 bases short, with 3 bases between.

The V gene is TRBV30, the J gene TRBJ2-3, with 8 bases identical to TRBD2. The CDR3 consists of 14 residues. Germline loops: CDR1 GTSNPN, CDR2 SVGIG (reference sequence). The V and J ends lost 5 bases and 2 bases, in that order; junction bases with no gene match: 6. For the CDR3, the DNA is TGTGCCTGGGGCCCGGGACTAGTCACAGATACGCAGTATTTT. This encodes CAWGPGLVTDTQYF.

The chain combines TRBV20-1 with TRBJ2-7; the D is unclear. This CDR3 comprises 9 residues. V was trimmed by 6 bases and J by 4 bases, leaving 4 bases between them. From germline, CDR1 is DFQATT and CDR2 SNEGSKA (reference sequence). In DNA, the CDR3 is TGCAGTGCAAGTTACGAGCAGTACTTC. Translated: CSASYEQYF.

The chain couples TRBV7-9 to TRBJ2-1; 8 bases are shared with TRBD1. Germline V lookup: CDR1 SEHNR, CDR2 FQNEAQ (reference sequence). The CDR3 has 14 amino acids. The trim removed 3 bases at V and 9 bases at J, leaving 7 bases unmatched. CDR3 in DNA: TGTGCCAGCAGCTTGGCAGGGGGCGAGGGTGAGCAGTTCTTC. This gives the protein CASSLAGGEGEQFF.

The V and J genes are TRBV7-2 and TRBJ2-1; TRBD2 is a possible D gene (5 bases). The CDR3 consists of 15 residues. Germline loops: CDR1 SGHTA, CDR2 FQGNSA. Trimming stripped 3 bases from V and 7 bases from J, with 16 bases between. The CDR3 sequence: CASSFGGRLENEQFF. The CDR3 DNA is TGTGCCAGCAGCTTCGGTGGGAGACTTGAGAATGAGCAGTTCTTC.

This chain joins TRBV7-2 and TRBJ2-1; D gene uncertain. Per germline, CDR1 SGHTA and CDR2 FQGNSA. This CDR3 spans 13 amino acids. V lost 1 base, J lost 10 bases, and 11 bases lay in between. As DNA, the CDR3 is TGTGCCAGCAGCTTAGTACCGATGATCGAGCAGTTCTTC. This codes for CASSLVPMIEQFF.

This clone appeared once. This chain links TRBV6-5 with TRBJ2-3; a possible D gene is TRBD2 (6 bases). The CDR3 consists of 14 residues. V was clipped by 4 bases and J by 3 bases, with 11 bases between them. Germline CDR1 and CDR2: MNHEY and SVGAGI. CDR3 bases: TGTGCCAGCAGTTTAAGACGGGGGACAGATACGCAGTATTTT. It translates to CASSLRRGTDTQYF.

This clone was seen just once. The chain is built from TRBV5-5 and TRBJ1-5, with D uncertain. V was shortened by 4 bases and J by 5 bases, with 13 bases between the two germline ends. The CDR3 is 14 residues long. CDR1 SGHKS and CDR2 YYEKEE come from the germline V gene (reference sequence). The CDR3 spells CASSVGWEDQPQHF. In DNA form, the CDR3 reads TGTGCCAGCAGCGTCGGATGGGAAGATCAGCCCCAGCATTTT. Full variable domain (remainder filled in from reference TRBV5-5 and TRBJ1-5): DAGVTQSPTHLIKTRGQQVTLRCSPISGHKSVSWYQQVLGQGPQFIFQYYEKEERGRGNFPDRFSARQFPNYSSELNVNALLLGDSALYLCASSVGWEDQPQHFGDGTRLSIL.

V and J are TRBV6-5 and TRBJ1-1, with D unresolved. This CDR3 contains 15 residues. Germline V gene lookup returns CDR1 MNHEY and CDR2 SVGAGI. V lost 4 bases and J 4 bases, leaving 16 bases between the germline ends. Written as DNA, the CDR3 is TGTGCCAGCAGTTTGATTGCGGGGATCTCCACTGAAGCTTTCTTT. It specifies CASSLIAGISTEAFF.

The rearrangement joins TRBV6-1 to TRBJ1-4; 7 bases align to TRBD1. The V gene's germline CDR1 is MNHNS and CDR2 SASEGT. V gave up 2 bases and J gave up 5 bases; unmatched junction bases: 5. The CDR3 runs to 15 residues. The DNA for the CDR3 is TGTGCCAGCAGTGAATTGGGACAGACCAATGAAAAACTGTTTTTT. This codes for CASSELGQTNEKLFF.

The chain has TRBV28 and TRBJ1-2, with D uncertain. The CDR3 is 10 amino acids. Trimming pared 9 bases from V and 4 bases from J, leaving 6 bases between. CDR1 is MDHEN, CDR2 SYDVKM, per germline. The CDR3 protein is CASGGYGYTF. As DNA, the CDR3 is TGTGCCAGTGGCGGCTATGGCTACACCTTC.

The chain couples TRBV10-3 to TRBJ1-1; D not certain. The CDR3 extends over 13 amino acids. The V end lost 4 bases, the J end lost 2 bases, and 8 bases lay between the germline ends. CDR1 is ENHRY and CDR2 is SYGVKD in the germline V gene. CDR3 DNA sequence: TGTGCCATCAGTGGTGGGGATAACACTGAAGCTTTCTTT. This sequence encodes CAISGGDNTEAFF.